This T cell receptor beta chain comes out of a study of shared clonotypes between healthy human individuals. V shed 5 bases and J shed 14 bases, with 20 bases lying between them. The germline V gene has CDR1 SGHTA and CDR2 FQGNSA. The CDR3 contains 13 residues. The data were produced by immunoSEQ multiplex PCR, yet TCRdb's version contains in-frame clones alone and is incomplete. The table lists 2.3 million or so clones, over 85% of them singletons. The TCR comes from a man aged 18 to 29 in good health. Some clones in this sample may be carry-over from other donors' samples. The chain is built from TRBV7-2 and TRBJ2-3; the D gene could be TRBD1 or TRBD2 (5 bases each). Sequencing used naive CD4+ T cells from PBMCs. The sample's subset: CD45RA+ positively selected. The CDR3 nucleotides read TGTGCCAGCAGCCCCCGGGACGGCCTCTATCGGTATTTT. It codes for CASSPRDGLYRYF.